This T cell receptor beta chain was retrieved from a study of T cells in Graves' hyperthyroidism and ophthalmopathy. Study-level results: Model output signaled ophthalmopathy a median around 6.9 months ahead of onset. Ophthalmopathy cases were set apart from stable hyperthyroidism by a 13 V-J model.

Turning to this clonotype: The antigen is not known.

RNA transcripts provided the source from which TCR beta CDR3 regions were amplified. The HTBI primer set drove a first-round RT-PCR of the TCR CDR3. Using its own MiXCR run on the multiplex PCR reads, TCRdb lists one record per CDR3 protein. The sample holds under 650,000 distinct CDR3 sequences; around 15% are singletons and the top ten take 3.8%. Participants, patients aged 18 to 65, had newly diagnosed hyperthyroidism with a duration under 2 months. The authors obtained PBMCs from 7.5 to 10 ml of fresh peripheral blood. The clonotype was recovered from a woman in her thirties with Graves' hyperthyroidism. Specimen: blood.

The CDR3 bases are TGTGCCAGCAACATAGCGGGAGGGTTTGGCTATACTTACGAGCAGTACTTC. Translation: CASNIAGGFGYTYEQYF. The chain combines TRBV28 with TRBJ2-7, with 11 positions matching TRBD2. With 7 bases clipped from V and 4 bases from J, the junction kept 15 bases outside the gene matches. The CDR3 covers 17 residues. Germline values: CDR1 MDHEN, CDR2 SYDVKM. The full variable domain, completed using reference TRBV28 and TRBJ2-7, is DVKVTQSSRYLVKRTGEKVFLECVQDMDHENMFWYRQDPGLGLRLIYFSYDVKMKEKGDIPEGYSVSREKKERFSLILESASTNQTSMYLCASNIAGGFGYTYEQYFGPGTRLTVT.